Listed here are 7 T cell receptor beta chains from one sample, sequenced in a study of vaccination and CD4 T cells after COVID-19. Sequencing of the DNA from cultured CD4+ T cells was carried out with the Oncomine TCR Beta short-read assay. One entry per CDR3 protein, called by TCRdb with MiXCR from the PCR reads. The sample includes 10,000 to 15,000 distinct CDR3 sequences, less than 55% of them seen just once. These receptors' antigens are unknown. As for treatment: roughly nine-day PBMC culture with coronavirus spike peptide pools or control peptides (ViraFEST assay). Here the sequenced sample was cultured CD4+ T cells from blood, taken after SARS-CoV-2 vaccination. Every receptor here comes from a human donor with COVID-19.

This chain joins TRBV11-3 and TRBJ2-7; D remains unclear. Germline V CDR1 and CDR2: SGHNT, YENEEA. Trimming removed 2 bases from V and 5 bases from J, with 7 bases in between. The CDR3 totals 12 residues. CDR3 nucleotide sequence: TGTGCCAGCAGCTTAAAAGGGAACGAGCAGTACTTC. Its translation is CASSLKGNEQYF.

Written as DNA, the CDR3 is TGTGCCAGTAGTCCGCTTAGAGGGATGACGACTGAAGCTTTCTTT. It encodes CASSPLRGMTTEAFF. The J gene is TRBJ1-1, the V gene TRBV19; D is unclear. Trimming shortened V by 5 bases and J by 5 bases, and 18 bases separated the two germline ends. This CDR3 is 15 amino acids long. From germline, CDR1 is LNHDA and CDR2 SQIVND (reference sequence).

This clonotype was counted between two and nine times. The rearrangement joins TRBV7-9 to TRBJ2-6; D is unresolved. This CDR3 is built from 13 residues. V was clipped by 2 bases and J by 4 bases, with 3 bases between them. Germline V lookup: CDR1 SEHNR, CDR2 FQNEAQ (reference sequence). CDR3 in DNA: TGTGCCAGCAGCTTAAAGGGGGCCAACGTCCTGACTTTC. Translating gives CASSLKGANVLTF.

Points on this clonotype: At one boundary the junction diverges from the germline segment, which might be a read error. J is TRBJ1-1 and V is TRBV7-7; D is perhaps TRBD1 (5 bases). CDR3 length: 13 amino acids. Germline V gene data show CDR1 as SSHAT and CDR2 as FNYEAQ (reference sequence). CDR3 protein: CASSLMQGTEAFF. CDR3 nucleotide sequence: TGTGCTAGCAGCTTAATGCAGGGTACTGAAGCTTTCTTT.

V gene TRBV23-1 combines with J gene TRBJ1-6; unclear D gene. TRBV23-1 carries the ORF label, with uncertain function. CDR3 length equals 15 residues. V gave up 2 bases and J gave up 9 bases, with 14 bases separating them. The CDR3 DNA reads TGCGCCAGCAGTCAACGTTCGTGGGGTGGTTCACCCCTCCACTTT. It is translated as CASSQRSWGGSPLHF.

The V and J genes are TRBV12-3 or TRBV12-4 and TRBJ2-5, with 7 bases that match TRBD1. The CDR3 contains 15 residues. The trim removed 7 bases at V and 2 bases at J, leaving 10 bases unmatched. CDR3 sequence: CASTSALGQQETQYF. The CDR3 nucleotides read TGTGCCAGCACCTCCGCCTTGGGACAGCAAGAGACCCAGTACTTC.

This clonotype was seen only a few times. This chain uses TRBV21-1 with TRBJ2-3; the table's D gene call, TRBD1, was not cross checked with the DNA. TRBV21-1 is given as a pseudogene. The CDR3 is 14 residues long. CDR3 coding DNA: TGTCCCTACCGGGGTGTGGGTAGGGCAGATACGCAGTATTTT. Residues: CPYRGVGRADTQYF.